The entry below describes one T cell receptor beta chain. The sample comes from a study of T cell changes during pregnancy in multiple sclerosis. The germline gives CDR1 SGHRS, CDR2 YFSETQ. This CDR3 is 19 amino acids long. The V gene end was trimmed by 4 bases and the J gene end by 10 bases; junction bases not matched to a gene: 27. Data came from immunoSEQ multiplex PCR; TCRdb stores just in-frame clones and leaves some out. The sample has over 30,000 clones, around 94% seen once. The sequenced sample was PBMCs (not recorded whether the cells were cultured). The chain joins TRBV5-1 to TRBJ2-3; the match to TRBD2 covers 7 bases. The receptor comes from a female donor with multiple sclerosis, enrolled in a pregnancy study. CDR3 DNA: TGCGCCAGCAGCGCGGAATTAGGAGGGAGGGCCCTGGGCTATTTTGCGCAGTATTTT. Encoded protein: CASSAELGGRALGYFAQYF.